The following is a T cell receptor (beta chain) sequence with its context. This sample is drawn from a study of blood T cell repertoires in COVID-19. The wider study: PBMCs, B-cell-depleted T cells, or T cells were the source of the cDNA or gDNA that made up the material.

The repertoire was sequenced with immunoSEQ multiplex PCR; TCRdb's copy has only in-frame clones and lacks some. The sample lists 130,000 or so clones, 60% to 85% occurring once. Losses at the gene ends were 5 bases for V and 8 bases for J; bases not matched to a gene: 9. This CDR3 contains 15 residues. Germline assignment: CDR1 SGHRS and CDR2 YFSETQ. Sequenced sample: peripheral blood. The chain is built from TRBV5-1 and TRBJ1-6, with TRBD1 matching over 8 bases. The sequence was obtained from a man aged 50-60 years with acute or convalescent COVID-19. CDR3 nucleotide sequence: TGCGCCAGCAGATCAACGACAGGGGCGGATTCACCCCTCCACTTT. Amino acid sequence: CASRSTTGADSPLHF. The full variable domain, with the rest looked up from reference TRBV5-1 and TRBJ1-6, is KAGVTQTPRYLIKTRGQQVTLSCSPISGHRSVSWYQQTPGQGLQFLFEYFSETQRNKGNFPGRFSGRQFSNSRSEMNVSTLELGDSALYLCASRSTTGADSPLHFGNGTRLTVT.